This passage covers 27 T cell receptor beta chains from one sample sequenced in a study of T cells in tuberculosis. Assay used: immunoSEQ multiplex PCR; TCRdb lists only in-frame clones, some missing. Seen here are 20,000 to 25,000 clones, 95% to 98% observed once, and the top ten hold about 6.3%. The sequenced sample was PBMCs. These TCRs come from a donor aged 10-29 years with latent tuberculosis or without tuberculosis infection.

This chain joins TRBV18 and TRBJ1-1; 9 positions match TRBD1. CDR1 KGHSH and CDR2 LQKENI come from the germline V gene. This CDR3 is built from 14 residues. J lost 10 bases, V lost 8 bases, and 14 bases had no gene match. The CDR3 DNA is TGTGCCAGCCAGAGCTGGACAGGGGATGGGGGAGCTTTCTTT. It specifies CASQSWTGDGGAFF.

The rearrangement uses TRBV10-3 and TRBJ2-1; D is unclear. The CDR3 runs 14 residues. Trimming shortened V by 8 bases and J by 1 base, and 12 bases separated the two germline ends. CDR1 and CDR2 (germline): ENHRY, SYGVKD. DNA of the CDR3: TGTGCCATCGTTCCGAGCCCATCCTACAATGAGCAGTTCTTC. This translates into CAIVPSPSYNEQFF.

The CDR3 region has the DNA TGTGCCACCGGCCGGGGTGTTACAGATACGCAGTATTTT. Translated, it gives CATGRGVTDTQYF. The chain links TRBV6-5 to TRBJ2-3; weak D call: TRBD2 (5 bases). V was shortened by 10 bases and J by 3 bases, with 14 bases between the two germline ends. CDR1 and CDR2 from the germline V gene are MNHEY and SVGAGI. This CDR3 has 13 residues.

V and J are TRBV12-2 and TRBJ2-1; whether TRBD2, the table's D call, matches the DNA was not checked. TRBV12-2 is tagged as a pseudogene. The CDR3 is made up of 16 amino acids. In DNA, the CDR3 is TGTGCAAGTCGCAAATTCCGGGACTTCCCCTACAATGAGCAGTTCTTC. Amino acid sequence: CASRKFRDFPYNEQFF.

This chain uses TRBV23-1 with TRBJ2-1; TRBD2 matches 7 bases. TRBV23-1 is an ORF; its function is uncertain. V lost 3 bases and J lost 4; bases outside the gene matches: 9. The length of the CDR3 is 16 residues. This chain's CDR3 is CASSHVSSGIYNEQFF. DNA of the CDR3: TGCGCCAGCAGTCATGTTTCCAGCGGGATTTACAATGAGCAGTTCTTC.

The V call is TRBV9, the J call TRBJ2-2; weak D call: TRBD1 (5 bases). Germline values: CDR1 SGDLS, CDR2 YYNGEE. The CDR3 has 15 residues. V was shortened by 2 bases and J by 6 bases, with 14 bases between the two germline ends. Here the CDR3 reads CASSVAGIVPGELFF. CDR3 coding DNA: TGTGCCAGCAGCGTCGCAGGGATTGTCCCCGGGGAGCTGTTTTTT. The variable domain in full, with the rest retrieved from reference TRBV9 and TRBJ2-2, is DSGVTQTPKHLITATGQRVTLRCSPRSGDLSVYWYQQSLDQGLQFLIQYYNGEERAKGNILERFSAQQFPDLHSELNLSSLELGDSALYFCASSVAGIVPGELFFGEGSRLTVL.

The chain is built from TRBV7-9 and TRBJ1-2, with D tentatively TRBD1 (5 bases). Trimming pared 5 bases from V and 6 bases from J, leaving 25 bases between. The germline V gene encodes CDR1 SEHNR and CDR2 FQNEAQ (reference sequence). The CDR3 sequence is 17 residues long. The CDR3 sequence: CASSPKWGERAVDGYTF. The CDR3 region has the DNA TGTGCCAGCAGCCCAAAGTGGGGGGAACGGGCGGTGGATGGCTACACCTTC.

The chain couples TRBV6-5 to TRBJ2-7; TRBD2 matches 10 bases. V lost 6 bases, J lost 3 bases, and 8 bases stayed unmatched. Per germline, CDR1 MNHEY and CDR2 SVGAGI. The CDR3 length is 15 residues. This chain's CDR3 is CASSQWTSGIYEQYF. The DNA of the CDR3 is TGTGCCAGCAGCCAGTGGACTAGCGGAATCTACGAGCAGTACTTC.

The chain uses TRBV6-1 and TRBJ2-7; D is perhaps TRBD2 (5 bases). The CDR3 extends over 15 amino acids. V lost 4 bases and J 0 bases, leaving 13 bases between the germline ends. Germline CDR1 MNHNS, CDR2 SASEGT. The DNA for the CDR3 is TGTGCCAGCAGTGCACTAGGATTCAGCTCCTACGAGCAGTACTTC. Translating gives CASSALGFSSYEQYF.

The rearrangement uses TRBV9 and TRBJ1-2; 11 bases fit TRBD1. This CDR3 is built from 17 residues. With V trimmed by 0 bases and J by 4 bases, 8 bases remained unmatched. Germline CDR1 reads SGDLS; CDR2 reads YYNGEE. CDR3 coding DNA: TGTGCCAGCAGCGTAGACGGGACAGGGGGTCCCAGCTATGGCTACACCTTC. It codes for CASSVDGTGGPSYGYTF.

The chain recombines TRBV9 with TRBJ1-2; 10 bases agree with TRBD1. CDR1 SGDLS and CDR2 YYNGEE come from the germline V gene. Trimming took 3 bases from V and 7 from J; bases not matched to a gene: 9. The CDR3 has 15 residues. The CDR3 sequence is CASSGPRTGGGGYTF. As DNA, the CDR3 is TGTGCCAGCAGCGGCCCCCGGACAGGGGGGGGTGGCTACACCTTC.

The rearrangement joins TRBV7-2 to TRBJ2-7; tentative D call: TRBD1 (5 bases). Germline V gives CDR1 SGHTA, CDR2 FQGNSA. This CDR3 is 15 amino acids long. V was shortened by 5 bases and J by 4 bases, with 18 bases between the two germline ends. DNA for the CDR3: TGTGCCAGCAGCCCACCCTCAGGGTATCGGTACGAGCAGTACTTC. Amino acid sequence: CASSPPSGYRYEQYF.

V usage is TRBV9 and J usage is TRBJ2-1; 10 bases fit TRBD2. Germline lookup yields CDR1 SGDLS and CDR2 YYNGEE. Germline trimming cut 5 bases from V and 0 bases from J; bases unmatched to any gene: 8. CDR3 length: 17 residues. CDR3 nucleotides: TGTGCCAGCAGTCTAGCGGGGGCCCCTTACTCCTACAATGAGCAGTTCTTC. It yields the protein CASSLAGAPYSYNEQFF.

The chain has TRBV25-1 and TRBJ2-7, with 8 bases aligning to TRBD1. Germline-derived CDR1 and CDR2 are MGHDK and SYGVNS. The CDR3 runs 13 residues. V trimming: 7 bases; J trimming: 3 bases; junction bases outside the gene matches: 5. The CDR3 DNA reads TGTGCCAGCACAGGGGGCGGACACTACGAGCAGTACTTC. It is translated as CASTGGGHYEQYF.

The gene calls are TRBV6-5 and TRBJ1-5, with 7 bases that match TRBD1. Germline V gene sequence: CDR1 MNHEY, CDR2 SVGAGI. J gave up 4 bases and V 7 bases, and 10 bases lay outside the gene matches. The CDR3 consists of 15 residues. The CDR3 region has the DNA TGTGCCAGCACCCTAGGGACAGTACGGAATCAGCCCCAGCATTTT. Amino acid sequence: CASTLGTVRNQPQHF.

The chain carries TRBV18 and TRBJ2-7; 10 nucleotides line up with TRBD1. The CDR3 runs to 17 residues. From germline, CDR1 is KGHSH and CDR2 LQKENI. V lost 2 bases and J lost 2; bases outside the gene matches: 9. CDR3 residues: CASSPTGTGDPTYEQYF. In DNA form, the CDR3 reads TGTGCCAGCTCACCAACCGGGACAGGGGACCCCACCTACGAGCAGTACTTC.

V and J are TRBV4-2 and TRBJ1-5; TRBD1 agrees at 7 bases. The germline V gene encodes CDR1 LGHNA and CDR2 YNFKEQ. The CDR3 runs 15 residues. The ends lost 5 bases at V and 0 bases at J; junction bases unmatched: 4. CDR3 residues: CASSVGTVSNQPQHF. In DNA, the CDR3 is TGTGCCAGCAGCGTTGGGACAGTTAGCAATCAGCCCCAGCATTTT.

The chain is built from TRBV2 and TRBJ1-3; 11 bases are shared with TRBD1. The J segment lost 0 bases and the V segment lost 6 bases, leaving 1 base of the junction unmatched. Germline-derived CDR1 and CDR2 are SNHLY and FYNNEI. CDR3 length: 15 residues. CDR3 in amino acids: CASRGTGGSGNTIYF. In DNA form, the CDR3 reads TGTGCCAGCAGGGGGACAGGGGGCTCTGGAAACACCATATATTTT. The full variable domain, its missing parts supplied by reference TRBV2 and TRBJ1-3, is EPEVTQTPSHQVTQMGQEVILRCVPISNHLYFYWYRQILGQKVEFLVSFYNNEISEKSEIFDDQFSVERPDGSNFTLKIRSTKLEDSAMYFCASRGTGGSGNTIYFGEGSWLTVV.

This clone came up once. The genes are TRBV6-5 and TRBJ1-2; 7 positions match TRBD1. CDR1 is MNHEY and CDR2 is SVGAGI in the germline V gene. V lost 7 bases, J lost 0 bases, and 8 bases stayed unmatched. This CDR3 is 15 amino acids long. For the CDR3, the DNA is TGTGCCAGCACCCTTAGGGGGCCCTCTAACTATGGCTACACCTTC. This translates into CASTLRGPSNYGYTF.

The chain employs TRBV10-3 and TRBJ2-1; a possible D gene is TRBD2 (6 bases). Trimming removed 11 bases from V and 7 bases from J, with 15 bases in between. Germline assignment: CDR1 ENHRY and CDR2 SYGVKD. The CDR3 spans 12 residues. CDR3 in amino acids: CAVTESGNEQFF. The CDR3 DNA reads TGTGCCGTCACCGAGAGCGGGAATGAGCAGTTCTTC.

This CDR3 is CASSELAGGSSYEQYF. As DNA, the CDR3 is TGCGCCAGCAGCGAACTAGCGGGGGGGAGCTCCTACGAGCAGTACTTC. The chain employs TRBV5-1 and TRBJ2-7; 13 bases are a match to TRBD2. V dropped 4 bases and J dropped 0; count of bases not matched to a gene: 4. The CDR3 covers 16 residues. Germline assignment: CDR1 SGHRS and CDR2 YFSETQ.

CDR3 residues: CSVEGGNEQFF. DNA for the CDR3: TGCAGCGTTGAGGGAGGAAATGAGCAGTTCTTC. This chain connects TRBV29-1 to TRBJ2-1; weak D call: TRBD2 (6 bases). The CDR3 contains 11 residues. Germline loops: CDR1 SQVTM, CDR2 ANQGSEA. The V and J ends lost 3 bases and 7 bases respectively, with 7 bases between them.

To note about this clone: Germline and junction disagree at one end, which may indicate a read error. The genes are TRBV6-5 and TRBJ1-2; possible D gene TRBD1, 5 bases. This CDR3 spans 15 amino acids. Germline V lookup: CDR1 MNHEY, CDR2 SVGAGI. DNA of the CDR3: TGTGCCAGCAGCGCTAGGCCAGGGATCTTCTATGGCTGCACCTTC. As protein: CASSARPGIFYGCTF.

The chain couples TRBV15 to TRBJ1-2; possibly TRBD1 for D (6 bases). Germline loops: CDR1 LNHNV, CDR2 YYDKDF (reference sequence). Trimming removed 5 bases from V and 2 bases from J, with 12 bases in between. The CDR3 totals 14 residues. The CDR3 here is CATSPGGENYGYTF. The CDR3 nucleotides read TGTGCCACCAGCCCGGGGGGCGAGAACTATGGCTACACCTTC.

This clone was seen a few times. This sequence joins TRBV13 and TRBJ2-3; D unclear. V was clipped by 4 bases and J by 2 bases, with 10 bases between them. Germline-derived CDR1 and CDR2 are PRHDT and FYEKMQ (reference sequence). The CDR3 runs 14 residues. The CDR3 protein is CASSSIADTDTQYF. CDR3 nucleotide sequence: TGTGCCAGCAGCTCAATAGCTGACACAGATACGCAGTATTTT.

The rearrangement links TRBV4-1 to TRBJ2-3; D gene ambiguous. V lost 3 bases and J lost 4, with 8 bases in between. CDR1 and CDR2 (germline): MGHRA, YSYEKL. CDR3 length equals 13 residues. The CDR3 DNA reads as TGCGCCAGCAGCCAGATAGAGGCAGATACGCAGTATTTT. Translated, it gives CASSQIEADTQYF.

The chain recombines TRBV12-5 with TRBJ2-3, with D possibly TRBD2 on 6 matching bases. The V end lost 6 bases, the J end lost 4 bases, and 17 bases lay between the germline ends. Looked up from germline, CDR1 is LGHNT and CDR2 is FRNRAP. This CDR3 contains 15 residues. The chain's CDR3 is CASGPFLDYADTQYF. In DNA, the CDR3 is TGTGCTAGTGGCCCTTTCCTGGACTACGCAGATACGCAGTATTTT. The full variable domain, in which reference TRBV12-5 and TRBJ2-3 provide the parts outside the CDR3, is DARVTQTPRHKVTEMGQEVTMRCQPILGHNTVFWYRQTMMQGLELLAYFRNRAPLDDSGMPKDRFSAEMPDATLATLKIQPSEPRDSAVYFCASGPFLDYADTQYFGPGTRLTVL.